Each of the 25 T cell receptor beta chains below was sequenced from the same sample in a study of T cells in Graves' hyperthyroidism and ophthalmopathy. Template material for amplifying TCR beta CDR3 regions consisted of RNA transcripts. First-round RT-PCR targeting the TCR CDR3 was performed with the HTBI primer set. Each CDR3 protein is one row after TCRdb ran MiXCR on the multiplex PCR reads. The data hold about 640,000 distinct CDR3 sequences, with roughly 14% observed a single time. Sequencing was carried out using blood. The receptors come from a woman aged 45-59 years with Graves' ophthalmopathy.

V and J are TRBV14 and TRBJ1-2, with TRBD1 identical over 7 bases. The CDR3 has 14 amino acids. Germline V gives CDR1 SGHDN, CDR2 FVKESK. V was pared by 4 bases and J by 3 bases, with 5 bases of the junction left unmatched. The CDR3 region has the DNA TGTGCCAGCAGCCGGACAACAGGGGACTATGGCTACACCTTC. Its translation is CASSRTTGDYGYTF.

A note on this clonotype: A read error is possible here, since a much larger clone lies one base away. This chain links TRBV6-1 with TRBJ2-3; tentatively, D is TRBD2 (6 bases). CDR3 size: 15 residues. Trimming took 5 bases from V and 0 from J, leaving 12 bases between them. Per germline, CDR1 MNHNS and CDR2 SASEGT. The CDR3 nucleotides read TGTGCCAGCAGTCCCATGGGAGGAAGCACAGATACGCAGTATTTT. It yields the protein CASSPMGGSTDTQYF.

The chain couples TRBV7-3 to TRBJ1-2; a possible D gene is TRBD1 (6 bases). V gave up 6 bases and J gave up 3 bases, with 14 bases separating them. From germline, CDR1 is SGHTA and CDR2 FQGTGA. There are 14 residues in the CDR3. This CDR3 reads CASRGRGGDYGYTF. In DNA, the CDR3 is TGTGCCAGCAGGGGCAGGGGAGGCGACTATGGCTACACCTTC.

The chain links TRBV4-3 to TRBJ1-2; D possibly corresponds to TRBD1 (5 bases). Germline assignment: CDR1 LGHNA and CDR2 YSLEER. Trimming pared 5 bases from V and 3 bases from J, leaving 13 bases between. CDR3 length equals 14 residues. CDR3 in amino acids: CASSSRTRHYGYTF. In DNA form, the CDR3 reads TGCGCCAGCAGCTCCCGGACACGCCACTATGGCTACACCTTC.

This clonotype was seen at least ten times. V is TRBV20-1 and J is TRBJ2-2, with D possibly being TRBD2 (6 bases). This CDR3 contains 13 residues. CDR1 is DFQATT, CDR2 SNEGSKA, per germline (reference sequence). Trimming cost V 4 bases and J 1 base, with 7 bases left between them. Written as DNA, the CDR3 is TGCAGTGCTATGCGGGAGAACACCGGGGAGCTGTTTTTT. This codes for CSAMRENTGELFF.

This clonotype was seen at least ten times. The chain uses TRBV3-1 and TRBJ2-1; TRBD2 matches at 7 bases. With 0 bases clipped from V and 7 bases from J, the junction kept 12 bases outside the gene matches. The CDR3 covers 17 residues. Germline CDR1 reads LGHDT; CDR2 reads YNNKEL (reference sequence). CDR3 region: CASSQEMGGRGRNEQFF. For the CDR3, the DNA is TGTGCCAGCAGCCAAGAGATGGGGGGGAGAGGAAGAAATGAGCAGTTCTTC.

This clonotype has at least ten counts. The chain joins TRBV6-2 or TRBV6-3 to TRBJ2-1, with D unclear. This CDR3 has 16 amino acids. Trimming shortened V by 2 bases and J by 7 bases, and 18 bases separated the two germline ends. Germline-derived CDR1 and CDR2 are MNHEY and SVGEGT. The CDR3 sequence: CASSYGQTSFVNEQFF. In nucleotides, the CDR3 is TGTGCCAGCAGTTACGGGCAGACATCTTTCGTAAATGAGCAGTTCTTC.

This clonotype was detected a few times. The V gene is TRBV4-3, the J gene TRBJ1-6; 10 nucleotides agree with TRBD1. CDR1 and CDR2 from the germline V gene are LGHNA and YSLEER. CDR3 length: 17 amino acids. Trimming cost V 0 bases and J 9 bases; bases outside gene matches: 8. CDR3 sequence (DNA): TGCGCCAGCAGCCAAGAGGGACAGGGGAGGTTCAGTTCACCCCTCCACTTT. It specifies CASSQEGQGRFSSPLHF.

This sequence joins TRBV6-1 and TRBJ1-1, with a weak D call TRBD1 (5 bases). The length of the CDR3 is 14 residues. Between the trimmed V and J ends, which lost 8 bases and 1 base, there was a span of 14 bases. The germline CDR1 and CDR2 sequences are MNHNS and SASEGT. The chain's CDR3 is CASGRAGRNTEAFF. The CDR3 DNA reads as TGTGCCAGCGGACGGGCAGGGAGGAACACTGAAGCTTTCTTT.

This clonotype was observed many times. V gene TRBV12-3 or TRBV12-4 combines with J gene TRBJ2-1; 13 bases agree with TRBD2. The CDR3 length is 18 residues. V lost 5 bases to trimming and J lost 4 bases; unmatched junction nucleotides: 11. The DNA for the CDR3 is TGTGCCAGCAGTGAACTAGCGGGAGGGTGGGGGGTATACAATGAGCAGTTCTTC. This gives the protein CASSELAGGWGVYNEQFF.

The gene calls are TRBV30 and TRBJ1-2, with D tentatively TRBD1 (6 bases). Germline values: CDR1 GTSNPN, CDR2 SVGIG (reference sequence). The CDR3 sequence is 11 residues long. V lost 1 base and J 8 bases, leaving 8 bases between the germline ends. CDR3 bases: TGTGCCTGGAGTGCGGGGGCCGGCTACACCTTC. Amino acid sequence: CAWSAGAGYTF.

V gene TRBV20-1 combines with J gene TRBJ1-2; D is perhaps TRBD1 (6 bases). Trimming left V 4 bases short and J 7 bases short, with 22 bases between. CDR1 and CDR2 (germline): DFQATT, SNEGSKA (reference sequence). CDR3 length: 15 residues. The CDR3 DNA reads as TGCAGTGCTAAATTGCTTCAGGGGCGTTTCGTTGGCTACACCTTC. Translation: CSAKLLQGRFVGYTF.

This CDR3 reads CASSFRLAVTTDTQYF. The CDR3 region has the DNA TGTGCCAGCAGCTTTAGACTAGCGGTTACCACAGATACGCAGTATTTT. The V call is TRBV7-9, the J call TRBJ2-3; the match to TRBD2 covers 9 bases. Per the germline V gene, CDR1 is SEHNR and CDR2 is FQNEAQ (reference sequence). Losses at the gene ends were 3 bases for V and 2 bases for J; bases not matched to a gene: 6. This CDR3 spans 16 amino acids. Drawing the rest from reference TRBV7-9 and TRBJ2-3, the complete variable domain is DTGVSQNPRHKITKRGQNVTFRCDPISEHNRLYWYRQTLGQGPEFLTYFQNEAQLEKSRLLSDRFSAERPKGSFSTLEIQRTEQGDSAMYLCASSFRLAVTTDTQYFGPGTRLTVL.

This chain connects TRBV4-3 to TRBJ2-7; tentative D call: TRBD2 (6 bases). Trimming took 3 bases from V and 2 from J, leaving 14 bases between them. There are 15 residues in the CDR3. Germline V gene lookup returns CDR1 LGHNA and CDR2 YSLEER. CDR3 protein: CASSHVVGGAYEQYF. DNA of the CDR3: TGCGCCAGCAGCCACGTTGTCGGGGGAGCCTACGAGCAGTACTTC.

This clonotype was found many times. The chain has TRBV28 and TRBJ2-1; 11 bases are shared with TRBD2. The germline V gene encodes CDR1 MDHEN and CDR2 SYDVKM. The ends lost 6 bases at V and 2 bases at J; junction bases unmatched: 6. The CDR3 runs to 16 residues. The CDR3 DNA reads TGTGCCAGCAGACCTAATAGCGGGAGGGCCTACAATGAGCAGTTCTTC. Translating it yields CASRPNSGRAYNEQFF.

This clonotype was recorded at least ten times. The chain recombines TRBV3-1 with TRBJ1-5, with D unclear. Per germline, CDR1 LGHDT and CDR2 YNNKEL (reference sequence). This CDR3 has 18 amino acids. V lost 7 bases, J lost 2 bases, and 24 bases lay in between. CDR3 sequence (DNA): TGTGCCAGCAACCTACCGTCGAGGACTGCCTCCGGCAATCAGCCCCAGCATTTT. Protein product: CASNLPSRTASGNQPQHF.

This clonotype was detected many times. The chain links TRBV7-9 to TRBJ2-3; 13 bases agree with TRBD2. J lost 1 base, V lost 5 bases, and 3 bases had no gene match. CDR3 length: 16 amino acids. Germline values: CDR1 SEHNR, CDR2 FQNEAQ (reference sequence). DNA of the CDR3: TGTGCCAGCAGCAAAGGACTAGCGGGGGGCACAGATACGCAGTATTTT. This gives the protein CASSKGLAGGTDTQYF.

V is TRBV20-1 and J is TRBJ2-7, with 14 bases matching TRBD2. Germline V CDR1 and CDR2: DFQATT, SNEGSKA (reference sequence). This CDR3 contains 14 residues. V shed 2 bases and J 9 bases; nucleotides not matched to a gene: 6. CDR3 coding DNA: TGCAGTGCTAGACTAGGACTAGCGGGAGGCGGGCAGTACTTC. As protein: CSARLGLAGGGQYF.

This clonotype occurred many times. This sequence joins TRBV6-1 and TRBJ2-2, with 7 bases identical to TRBD1. The CDR3 has 15 amino acids. Germline V CDR1 and CDR2: MNHNS, SASEGT. V gave up 5 bases and J gave up 3 bases; unmatched junction bases: 6. CDR3 region: CASSTGAPDTGELFF. The DNA for the CDR3 is TGTGCCAGCAGTACAGGGGCGCCGGACACCGGGGAGCTGTTTTTT.

This rearrangement joins TRBV18 to TRBJ2-7, with D perhaps TRBD2 (8 bases). CDR3 size: 14 residues. Between the trimmed V and J ends, which lost 5 bases and 5 bases, there was a span of 16 bases. Germline lookup yields CDR1 KGHSH and CDR2 LQKENI. DNA of the CDR3: TGTGCCAGCTCAACGACAGGGCGGGGGGACGAGCAGTACTTC. Encoded protein: CASSTTGRGDEQYF.

The table lists this clonotype with a few counts. The CDR3: CASSPLAGVAQETQYF. The CDR3, as DNA: TGTGCCAGCAGCCCTCTAGCGGGGGTAGCCCAAGAGACCCAGTACTTC. V gene TRBV27 combines with J gene TRBJ2-5; 10 bases are a match to TRBD2. Germline V lookup: CDR1 MNHEY, CDR2 SMNVEV (reference sequence). CDR3 size: 16 residues. Trimming took 6 bases from V and 1 from J; bases not matched to a gene: 8.

The table lists this clonotype with a few counts. V is TRBV29-1 and J is TRBJ1-5, with D hard to call. CDR3 size: 13 residues. Germline V lookup: CDR1 SQVTM, CDR2 ANQGSEA. V was trimmed by 4 bases and J by 2 bases, leaving 9 bases between them. CDR3 loop: CSVVSEGNQPQHF. The CDR3 bases are TGCAGCGTTGTCTCCGAGGGCAATCAGCCCCAGCATTTT. Full variable domain (missing parts from reference TRBV29-1 and TRBJ1-5): SAVISQKPSRDICQRGTSLTIQCQVDSQVTMMFWYRQQPGQSLTLIATANQGSEATYESGFVIDKFPISRPNLTFSTLTVSNMSPEDSSIYLCSVVSEGNQPQHFGDGTRLSIL.

The chain links TRBV12-5 to TRBJ2-7; 9 positions agree with TRBD1. In germline, CDR1 is LGHNT, CDR2 FRNRAP. The ends lost 0 bases at V and 3 bases at J; junction bases unmatched: 6. The CDR3 consists of 16 residues. Here the CDR3 DNA reads TGTGCTAGTGGTTTGGTAATCGGGACAGGGAGCTACGAGCAGTACTTC. Translated: CASGLVIGTGSYEQYF.

This clonotype has ten or more counts. V gene TRBV6-2 or TRBV6-3 combines with J gene TRBJ2-1; TRBD2 might be the D (5 bases). The germline V gene encodes CDR1 MNHEY and CDR2 SVGEGT. V was clipped by 0 bases and J by 6 bases, with 6 bases between them. The CDR3 covers 13 residues. The CDR3 reads CASSYSRANEQFF. As DNA, the CDR3 is TGTGCCAGCAGTTACTCGCGGGCCAATGAGCAGTTCTTC.

At least ten counts were recorded for this clonotype. J is TRBJ2-3 and V is TRBV5-1; 8 bases are a match to TRBD2. Unmatched junction bases numbered 4, after V lost 3 bases and J lost 1 base. CDR3 length equals 15 residues. Germline values: CDR1 SGHRS, CDR2 YFSETQ. This CDR3 reads CASSSLAGRTDTQYF. The CDR3 DNA reads TGCGCCAGCAGCTCTTTAGCGGGACGCACAGATACGCAGTATTTT. The complete variable domain, with remaining parts taken from reference TRBV5-1 and TRBJ2-3, reads KAGVTQTPRYLIKTRGQQVTLSCSPISGHRSVSWYQQTPGQGLQFLFEYFSETQRNKGNFPGRFSGRQFSNSRSEMNVSTLELGDSALYLCASSSLAGRTDTQYFGPGTRLTVL.